This T cell receptor (beta chain) stems from a study of blood T cell repertoires in COVID-19. Study as a whole: Whether acute or convalescent, the COVID-19 samples came from the United States, Italy and Spain. Sources were T cells, B-cell-depleted T cells, or PBMCs; the material itself was cDNA or gDNA.

Clones were sequenced by immunoSEQ multiplex PCR, and TCRdb holds only the in-frame ones, with some missing. The sample includes 250,000 to 300,000 clones, roughly 87% of them seen just once. The CDR3 sequence is 14 residues long. Trimming pared 6 bases from V and 2 bases from J, leaving 13 bases between. Per the germline V gene, CDR1 is MNHEY and CDR2 is SVGAGI. This chain uses TRBV6-5 with TRBJ1-2, with a weak D call TRBD1 (5 bases). The receptor's source is a woman aged 25 to 39 with acute or convalescent COVID-19. The source material was peripheral blood. CDR3 in amino acids: CASSHDRNNYGYTF. The CDR3 DNA reads TGTGCCAGCAGCCATGACAGAAACAACTATGGCTACACCTTC.